This record covers a single T cell receptor beta chain. This record comes from a study of blood T cell repertoires in COVID-19. Background on the study: There were acute and convalescent COVID-19 samples, and they came from the United States, Italy and Spain. The cDNA or gDNA used as material had been derived from T cells, B-cell-depleted T cells, or PBMCs.

Per the original data handling: Estimates of nucleated cell counts were drawn from the amplification of reference gene primers. Here immunoSEQ multiplex PCR was the method, and the copy in TCRdb shows in-frame clones only, minus some. V and J calls and clone size follow that table, whereas D and trimming were derived from the DNA. The repertoire holds about 50,000 clones, with around 81% as singletons. Enrollment of patients from Seattle took place during active infection, with longitudinal follow-up. Germline CDR1 and CDR2: MNHEY and SVGAGI. The CDR3 has 14 residues. With 5 bases removed from V and 4 bases from J, the gap between germline ends came to 11 bases.

This chain joins TRBV6-5 and TRBJ1-4; the D gene is possibly TRBD1 (5 bases). Material: peripheral blood. The clonotype was recovered from a woman of 80 years or more with COVID-19, enrolled during active disease. The CDR3 loop reads CASSRGQDNEKLFF. CDR3 coding DNA: TGTGCCAGCAGTAGAGGACAAGATAATGAAAAACTGTTTTTT.